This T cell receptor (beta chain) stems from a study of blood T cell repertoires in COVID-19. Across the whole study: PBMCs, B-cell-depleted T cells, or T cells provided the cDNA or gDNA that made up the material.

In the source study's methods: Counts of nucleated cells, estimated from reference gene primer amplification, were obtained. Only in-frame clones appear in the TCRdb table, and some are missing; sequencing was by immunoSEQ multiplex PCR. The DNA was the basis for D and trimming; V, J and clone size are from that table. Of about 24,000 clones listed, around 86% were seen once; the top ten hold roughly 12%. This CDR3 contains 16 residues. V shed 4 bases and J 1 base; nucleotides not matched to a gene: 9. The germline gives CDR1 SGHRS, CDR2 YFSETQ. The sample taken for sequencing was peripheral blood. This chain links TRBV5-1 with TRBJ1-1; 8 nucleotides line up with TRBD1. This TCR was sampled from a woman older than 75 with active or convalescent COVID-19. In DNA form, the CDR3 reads TGCGCCAGCAGCGCGCGGGGTGGACAGGGGAACACTGAAGCTTTCTTT. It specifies CASSARGGQGNTEAFF.